This TCR beta chain was identified in a study of OX40 agonist ivuxolimab in advanced cancers. As for the study in general: At doses from 0.01 to 10 mg/kg, patients were given intravenous ivuxolimab every 2 weeks.

Enrollment shut out patients with autoimmune disease history or systemic immunosuppression. Comment on this clone: Its target is not known.

Study-level findings and limits: Nonresponders included some who also had low normalized T-cell clonal expansion. What antigens the expanded peripheral T cells recognized was never established.

CDR3 length equals 13 residues. Germline V CDR1 and CDR2: MNHEY, SVGAGI. The germline V and J ends were trimmed by 2 bases and 6 bases, with 11 bases remaining between them. Profiled with immunoSEQ multiplex PCR; TCRdb holds only in-frame clones, not every one. The repertoire consists of approximately 39,000 clones, with about nine tenths occurring once and the leading ten covering roughly 40%. The material was CD4+ or CD8+ T cells sorted from blood, obtained in a trial of the OX40 agonist ivuxolimab. The chain links TRBV6-5 to TRBJ2-7; possibly TRBD1 for D (5 bases). The TCR comes from an adult with an advanced solid tumor such as melanoma, head and neck, liver or kidney cancer. Here the CDR3 reads CASSYVLGAEQYF. DNA for the CDR3: TGTGCCAGCAGTTACGTGTTAGGGGCCGAGCAGTACTTC.